The 18 T cell receptor beta chains presented below share a single source sample, sequenced in a study of T cells after yellow fever vaccination. TCRdb processed the 5' RACE reads anew with MiXCR; each CDR3 protein has one entry. The sample includes under 600,000 distinct CDR3 sequences, roughly 22% seen only once; the top ten take less than 20%. This sample comprised PBMCs, obtained around 3 weeks after the first yellow fever vaccination. These receptor sequences come from a young man who received the YFV17D yellow fever vaccine.

In its sample, this clonotype was seen a few times. V gene TRBV7-8 combines with J gene TRBJ2-1; maybe TRBD2 (5 bases). The CDR3 sequence is 14 residues long. Trimming left V 5 bases short and J 5 bases short, with 13 bases between. From germline, CDR1 is SGHVS and CDR2 FQNEAQ. This CDR3 reads CASSPTGSNNEQFF. CDR3 sequence (DNA): TGTGCCAGCAGCCCCACGGGGTCCAACAATGAGCAGTTCTTC.

This clonotype was recorded at least ten times. The genes are TRBV5-6 and TRBJ2-6, with a possible D match to TRBD2 (6 bases). Germline values: CDR1 SGHDT, CDR2 YYEEEE. V lost 4 bases, J lost 4 bases, and 12 bases lay in between. This CDR3 has 15 amino acids. CDR3 amino acids: CASSLGLSGANVLTF. In nucleotides, the CDR3 is TGTGCCAGCAGCCTGGGACTGTCAGGGGCCAACGTCCTGACTTTC. Full variable domain (rest looked up from reference TRBV5-6 and TRBJ2-6): DAGVTQSPTHLIKTRGQQVTLRCSPKSGHDTVSWYQQALGQGPQFIFQYYEEEERQRGNFPDRFSGHQFPNYSSELNVNALLLGDSALYLCASSLGLSGANVLTFGAGSRLTVL.

Many counts were recorded for this clonotype. The rearrangement links TRBV7-9 to TRBJ1-1; D is undetermined. V was shortened by 1 base and J by 5 bases, with 5 bases between the two germline ends. CDR1 is SEHNR, CDR2 FQNEAQ, per germline (reference sequence). This CDR3 has 12 residues. This CDR3 is CASSLGRTEAFF. The CDR3, as DNA: TGTGCCAGCAGCTTAGGGAGGACTGAAGCTTTCTTT. The variable domain in full, with the rest retrieved from reference TRBV7-9 and TRBJ1-1, is DTGVSQNPRHKITKRGQNVTFRCDPISEHNRLYWYRQTLGQGPEFLTYFQNEAQLEKSRLLSDRFSAERPKGSFSTLEIQRTEQGDSAMYLCASSLGRTEAFFGQGTRLTVV.

This clonotype appeared a few times. The chain links TRBV6-5 to TRBJ2-5; TRBD1 matches 8 bases. J was trimmed by 0 bases and V by 4 bases; bases with no gene match: 7. The germline CDR1 and CDR2 sequences are MNHEY and SVGAGI. The length of the CDR3 is 16 residues. DNA of the CDR3: TGTGCCAGCAGTTTCGGCCGGGACAGGTACCAAGAGACCCAGTACTTC. Its protein is CASSFGRDRYQETQYF.

This clonotype was seen only a few times. This chain connects TRBV9 to TRBJ2-3; the D is unclear. Trimming stripped 2 bases from V and 0 bases from J, with 4 bases between. CDR1 and CDR2 (germline): SGDLS, YYNGEE. The CDR3 runs to 13 residues. DNA of the CDR3: TGTGCCAGCAGCGTGGACAGCACAGATACGCAGTATTTT. It translates to CASSVDSTDTQYF.

This clonotype has more than one count but fewer than ten. The rearrangement joins TRBV11-1 to TRBJ2-7, with 11 nucleotides matching TRBD1. Germline CDR1 is SGHAT and CDR2 is FQDESV (reference sequence). CDR3 size: 18 residues. V shed 1 base and J 0 bases; nucleotides not matched to a gene: 8. The CDR3 sequence is CASSLGTGGARTSYEQYV. The CDR3 DNA reads TGTGCCAGCAGCTTAGGGACAGGGGGCGCGAGGACCTCCTACGAGCAGTACGTC.

This clonotype has a handful of counts. This rearrangement joins TRBV7-9 to TRBJ2-4; TRBD2 is a possible D gene (6 bases). The CDR3 runs to 13 residues. Germline CDR1 reads SEHNR; CDR2 reads FQNEAQ (reference sequence). V lost 7 bases, J lost 6 bases, and 13 bases lay in between. CDR3 protein: CASNSGGRNIQYF. The CDR3 coding sequence is TGTGCCAGCAACAGTGGAGGGCGAAACATTCAGTACTTC.

The chain recombines TRBV20-1 with TRBJ1-5, with D hard to call. The CDR3 contains 12 residues. Germline loops: CDR1 DFQATT, CDR2 SNEGSKA (reference sequence). The CDR3 DNA sequence: TGCAGCGCCGGAGGGAGCAATCAGCCCCAGCATTTT. Amino acid sequence: CSAGGSNQPQHF.

Only a few counts were recorded for this clonotype. V and J are TRBV6-6 and TRBJ2-3; D gene unclear. CDR3 length equals 13 residues. In germline, CDR1 is MNHNY, CDR2 SVGAGI (reference sequence). Trimming took 5 bases from V and 4 from J, leaving 10 bases between them. The CDR3 is CASSPGWADTQYF. CDR3 sequence (DNA): TGTGCCAGCAGTCCCGGGTGGGCAGATACGCAGTATTTT.

This clonotype was found many times. The V and J genes are TRBV12-3 or TRBV12-4 and TRBJ2-1, with D uncertain. Trimming took off 3 bases at V and 9 bases at J, with 9 bases between the two ends. The CDR3 is 12 amino acids. The CDR3 protein is CASSFGSGEQFF. The CDR3 DNA reads TGTGCCAGCAGTTTCGGCAGTGGTGAGCAGTTCTTC.

This clonotype has only a few counts. The V and J genes are TRBV6-5 and TRBJ1-6; D is undetermined. Germline CDR1 and CDR2: MNHEY and SVGAGI. Deletions cut 2 bases from V and 0 bases from J, with 11 bases between. The CDR3 sequence is 17 residues long. CDR3 in DNA: TGTGCCAGCAGTTACACACACAGTAGCTCCTATAATTCACCCCTCCACTTT. It encodes CASSYTHSSSYNSPLHF.

The J gene is TRBJ2-3, the V gene TRBV6-2 or TRBV6-3; D is ambiguous. Trimming cost V 6 bases and J 2 bases, with 12 bases left between them. In germline, CDR1 is MNHEY, CDR2 SVGEGT. The CDR3 is 14 residues long. The DNA of the CDR3 is TGTGCCAGCAGATCCGGACGGTTCACAGATACGCAGTATTTT. It translates to CASRSGRFTDTQYF.

This clonotype was seen a handful of times. The chain links TRBV6-1 to TRBJ1-4; possible D gene TRBD1, 6 bases. The CDR3 runs 14 residues. Trimming took 2 bases from V and 8 from J, leaving 12 bases between them. CDR1 is MNHNS, CDR2 SASEGT, per germline. The CDR3 sequence is CASSEFRGGEKLFF. DNA for the CDR3: TGTGCCAGCAGTGAATTCAGGGGCGGAGAAAAACTGTTTTTT.

V gene TRBV7-9 combines with J gene TRBJ2-1; D gene unclear. Per the germline V gene, CDR1 is SEHNR and CDR2 is FQNEAQ (reference sequence). The CDR3 is 14 residues long. V lost 1 base to trimming and J lost 10 bases, with 14 bases between them. The CDR3: CASSLVLSGTEQFF. CDR3 DNA: TGTGCCAGCAGCTTAGTTCTTTCGGGTACAGAGCAGTTCTTC.

Of note for this clonotype: The junction and the germline gene differ at one end; a read error may be behind it. This chain joins TRBV2 and TRBJ2-5; maybe TRBD1 (6 bases). From germline, CDR1 is SNHLY and CDR2 FYNNEI. The CDR3 spans 14 residues. DNA of the CDR3: TGTGCCAGCAATGAACAGGGCACCCAAGAGACCCAGTACTTC. Its translation is CASNEQGTQETQYF.

This clonotype has a handful of counts. V usage is TRBV5-1 and J usage is TRBJ2-3; either TRBD1 or TRBD2 may fit D (5 bases each). Per the germline V gene, CDR1 is SGHRS and CDR2 is YFSETQ. The length of the CDR3 is 14 residues. Trimming took 3 bases from V and 5 from J, leaving 13 bases between them. CDR3 loop: CASSSALGEDTQYF. CDR3 DNA: TGCGCCAGCAGCTCCGCCTTGGGGGAAGATACGCAGTATTTT. Full variable domain (outside the CDR3, taken from reference TRBV5-1 and TRBJ2-3): KAGVTQTPRYLIKTRGQQVTLSCSPISGHRSVSWYQQTPGQGLQFLFEYFSETQRNKGNFPGRFSGRQFSNSRSEMNVSTLELGDSALYLCASSSALGEDTQYFGPGTRLTVL.

This clonotype was seen a handful of times. The chain uses TRBV29-1 and TRBJ2-1, with 8 nucleotides matching TRBD2. This CDR3 is built from 15 residues. With 7 bases clipped from V and 5 bases from J, the junction kept 13 bases outside the gene matches. Germline CDR1 reads SQVTM; CDR2 reads ANQGSEA. Here the CDR3 DNA reads TGCAGCGCGGGCCCTCGGGGGGGCTCAGACAATGAGCAGTTCTTC. Its protein is CSAGPRGGSDNEQFF.

V and J are TRBV11-2 and TRBJ2-3; TRBD2 agrees at 9 bases. This CDR3 has 18 amino acids. After removal of 4 bases from V and 4 bases from J, the junction contained 15 bases not matched to a gene. Germline V lookup: CDR1 SGHAT, CDR2 FQNNGV. DNA for the CDR3: TGTGCCAGCAGCTCCCCGAGGCTCGGGGCGGGGGGGCCAGATACGCAGTATTTT. Its translation is CASSSPRLGAGGPDTQYF.